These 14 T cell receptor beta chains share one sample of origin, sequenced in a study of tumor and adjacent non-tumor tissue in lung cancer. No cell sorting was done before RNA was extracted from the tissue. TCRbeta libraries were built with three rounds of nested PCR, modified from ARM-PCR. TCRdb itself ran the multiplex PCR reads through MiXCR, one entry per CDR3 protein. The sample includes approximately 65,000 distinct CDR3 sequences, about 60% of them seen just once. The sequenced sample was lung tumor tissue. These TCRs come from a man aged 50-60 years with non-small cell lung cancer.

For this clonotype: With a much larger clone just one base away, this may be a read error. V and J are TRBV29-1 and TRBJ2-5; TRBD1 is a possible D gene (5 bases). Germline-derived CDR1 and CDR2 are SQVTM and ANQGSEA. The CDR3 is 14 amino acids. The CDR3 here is CGVPLRLAGETQYF. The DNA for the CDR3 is TGCGGCGTCCCCCTCAGACTGGCAGGGGAGACCCAGTACTTC. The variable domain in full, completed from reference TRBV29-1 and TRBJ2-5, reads SAVISQKPSRDICQRGTSLTIQCQVDSQVTMMFWYRQQPGQSLTLIATANQGSEATYESGFVIDKFPISRPNLTFSTLTVSNMSPEDSSIYLCGVPLRLAGETQYFGPGTRLLVL.

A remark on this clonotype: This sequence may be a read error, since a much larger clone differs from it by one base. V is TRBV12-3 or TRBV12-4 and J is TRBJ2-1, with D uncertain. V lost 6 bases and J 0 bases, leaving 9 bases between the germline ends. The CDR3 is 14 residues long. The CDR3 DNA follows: TGTGCCAGCAGCCCATGGAGCTCCTACAATGAGCAGTTCTTC. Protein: CASSPWSSYNEQFF.

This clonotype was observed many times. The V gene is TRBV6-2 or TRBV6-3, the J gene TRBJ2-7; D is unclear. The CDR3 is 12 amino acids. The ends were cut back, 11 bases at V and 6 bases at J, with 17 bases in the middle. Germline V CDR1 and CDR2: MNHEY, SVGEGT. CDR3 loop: CAQPSQCGEQYF. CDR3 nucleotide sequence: TGTGCCCAGCCCTCGCAGTGTGGCGAGCAGTACTTC.

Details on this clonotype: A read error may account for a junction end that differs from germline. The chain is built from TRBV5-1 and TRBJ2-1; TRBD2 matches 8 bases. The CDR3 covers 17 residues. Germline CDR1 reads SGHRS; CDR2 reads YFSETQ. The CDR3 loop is CASSPGTLAGSYNDQFF. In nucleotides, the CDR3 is TGCGCCAGCAGCCCAGGAACCTTAGCGGGATCATACAATGATCAGTTCTTC.

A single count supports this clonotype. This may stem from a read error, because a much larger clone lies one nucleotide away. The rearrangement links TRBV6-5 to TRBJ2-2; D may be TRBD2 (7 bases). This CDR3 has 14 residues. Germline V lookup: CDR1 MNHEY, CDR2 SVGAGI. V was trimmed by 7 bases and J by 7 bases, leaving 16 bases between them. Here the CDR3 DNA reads TGTGCCAGCACACTGGGGGGGCAAATCGGGGAGCTGTTTTTT. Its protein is CASTLGGQIGELFF.

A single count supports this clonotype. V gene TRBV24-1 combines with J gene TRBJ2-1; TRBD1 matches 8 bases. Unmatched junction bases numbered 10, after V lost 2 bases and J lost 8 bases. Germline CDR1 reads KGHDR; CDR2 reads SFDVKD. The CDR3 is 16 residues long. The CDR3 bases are TGTGCCACCAGTGATTCCGCGGGACAGGCTGGGGATGAGCAGTTCTTC. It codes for CATSDSAGQAGDEQFF.

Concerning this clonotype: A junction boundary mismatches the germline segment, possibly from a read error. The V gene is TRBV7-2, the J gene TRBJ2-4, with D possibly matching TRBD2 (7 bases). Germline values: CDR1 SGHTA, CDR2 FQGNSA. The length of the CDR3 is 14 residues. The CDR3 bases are TGTGCCAGCAGCCTAGGCGGGGGCCAAAACACTCAGTACTTC. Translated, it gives CASSLGGGQNTQYF.

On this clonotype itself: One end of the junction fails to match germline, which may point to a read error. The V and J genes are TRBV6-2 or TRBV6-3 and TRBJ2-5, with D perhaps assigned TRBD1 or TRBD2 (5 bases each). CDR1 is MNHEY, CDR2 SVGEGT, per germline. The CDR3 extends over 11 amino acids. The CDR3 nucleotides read TGTGCCAGCAGTATGGGGGAGACCCAGTATTTC. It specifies CASSMGETQYF.

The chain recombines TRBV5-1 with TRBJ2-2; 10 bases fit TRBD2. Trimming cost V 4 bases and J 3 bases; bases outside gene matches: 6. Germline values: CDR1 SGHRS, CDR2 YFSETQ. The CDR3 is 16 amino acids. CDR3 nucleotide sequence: TGCGCCAGCAGCAATAGCGGGAGGCAAGACACCGGGGAGCTGTTTTTT. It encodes CASSNSGRQDTGELFF.

In DNA, the CDR3 is TGTGCCAATAGCGTAATCCGGGGACAGCGTACCGGGGAGCTGTTTTTT. It yields the protein CANSVIRGQRTGELFF. J is TRBJ2-2 and V is TRBV11-2, with 7 bases matching TRBD1. This CDR3 spans 16 amino acids. V dropped 10 bases and J dropped 5; count of bases not matched to a gene: 16. Germline CDR1 is SGHAT and CDR2 is FQNNGV.

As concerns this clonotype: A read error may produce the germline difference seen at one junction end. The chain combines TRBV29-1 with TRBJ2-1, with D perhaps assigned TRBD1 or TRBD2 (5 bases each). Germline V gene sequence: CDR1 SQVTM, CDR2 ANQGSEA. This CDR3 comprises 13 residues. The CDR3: CNVARGVGDKQFF. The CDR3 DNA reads TGCAACGTTGCCCGAGGGGTTGGCGATAAGCAGTTCTTC.

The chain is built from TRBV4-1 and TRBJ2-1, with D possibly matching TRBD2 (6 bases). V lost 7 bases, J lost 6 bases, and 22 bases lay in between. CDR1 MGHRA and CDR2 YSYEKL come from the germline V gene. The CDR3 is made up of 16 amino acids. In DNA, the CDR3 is TGCGCCAGCATCGTAACGGGGACTGGCGAGTTCAATGAGCAGTTCTTC. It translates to CASIVTGTGEFNEQFF.

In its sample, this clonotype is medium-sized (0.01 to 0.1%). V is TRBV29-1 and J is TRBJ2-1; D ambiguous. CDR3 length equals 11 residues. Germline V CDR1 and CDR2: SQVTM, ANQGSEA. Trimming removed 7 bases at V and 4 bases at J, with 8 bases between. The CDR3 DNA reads TGCAGCGGGGAAGGGTACAATGAGCAGTTCTTC. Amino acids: CSGEGYNEQFF.

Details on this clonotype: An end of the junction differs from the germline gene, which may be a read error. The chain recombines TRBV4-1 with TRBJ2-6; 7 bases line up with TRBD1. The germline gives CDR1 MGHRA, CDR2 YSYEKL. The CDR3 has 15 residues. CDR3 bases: TGCGCCAGCAGTCAAGACAGGGATGGGGCCAACGTCCTGACTTTC. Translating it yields CASSQDRDGANVLTF.